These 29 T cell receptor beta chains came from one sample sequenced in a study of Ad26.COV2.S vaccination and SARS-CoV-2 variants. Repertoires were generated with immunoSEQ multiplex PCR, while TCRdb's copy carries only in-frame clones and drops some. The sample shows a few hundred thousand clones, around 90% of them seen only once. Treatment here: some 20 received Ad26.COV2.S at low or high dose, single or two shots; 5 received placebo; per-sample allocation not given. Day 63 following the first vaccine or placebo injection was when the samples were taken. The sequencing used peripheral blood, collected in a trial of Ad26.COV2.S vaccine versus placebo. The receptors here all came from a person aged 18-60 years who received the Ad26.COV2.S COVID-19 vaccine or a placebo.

CDR3 nucleotides: TGTGCCAGCAGCTTATTCTCGGGACTCTCCTACAATGAGCAGTTCTTC. Protein sequence: CASSLFSGLSYNEQFF. The chain uses TRBV11-2 and TRBJ2-1, with TRBD2 as a possible D gene (6 bases). The CDR3 is made up of 16 amino acids. The germline V gene has CDR1 SGHAT and CDR2 FQNNGV. The ends were cut back, 2 bases at V and 0 bases at J, with 11 bases in the middle.

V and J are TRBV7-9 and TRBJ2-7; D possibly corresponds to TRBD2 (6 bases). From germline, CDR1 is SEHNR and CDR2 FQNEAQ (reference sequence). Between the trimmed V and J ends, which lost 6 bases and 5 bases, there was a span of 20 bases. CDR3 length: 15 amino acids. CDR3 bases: TGTGCCAGCAGACTCGGTTTTGGGACTTTAGACGAGCAGTACTTC. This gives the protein CASRLGFGTLDEQYF.

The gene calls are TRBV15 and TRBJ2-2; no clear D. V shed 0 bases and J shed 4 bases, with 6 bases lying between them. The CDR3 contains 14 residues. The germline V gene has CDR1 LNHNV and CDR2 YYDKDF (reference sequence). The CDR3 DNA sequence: TGTGCCACCAGCAGAGATAAATCCACCGGGGAGCTGTTTTTT. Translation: CATSRDKSTGELFF.

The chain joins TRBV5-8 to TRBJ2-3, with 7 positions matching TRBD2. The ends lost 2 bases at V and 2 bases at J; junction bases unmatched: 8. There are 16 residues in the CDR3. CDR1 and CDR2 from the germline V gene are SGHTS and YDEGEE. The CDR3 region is CASSLGLAANTDTQYF. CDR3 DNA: TGTGCCAGCAGCTTAGGGCTAGCGGCAAACACAGATACGCAGTATTTT.

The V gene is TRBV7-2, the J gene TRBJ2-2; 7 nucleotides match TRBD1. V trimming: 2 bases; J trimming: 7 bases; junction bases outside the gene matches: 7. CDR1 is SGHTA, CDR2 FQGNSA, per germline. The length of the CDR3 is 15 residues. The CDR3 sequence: CASSLYTGAGGELFF. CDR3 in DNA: TGTGCCAGCAGCTTATATACAGGGGCTGGCGGGGAGCTGTTTTTT.

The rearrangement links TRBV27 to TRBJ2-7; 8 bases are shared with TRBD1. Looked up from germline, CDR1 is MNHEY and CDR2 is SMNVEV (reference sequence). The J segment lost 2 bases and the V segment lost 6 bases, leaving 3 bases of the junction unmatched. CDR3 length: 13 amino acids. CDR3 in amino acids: CASRSDRAYEQYF. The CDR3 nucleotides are TGTGCCAGCAGATCGGACAGGGCCTACGAGCAGTACTTC.

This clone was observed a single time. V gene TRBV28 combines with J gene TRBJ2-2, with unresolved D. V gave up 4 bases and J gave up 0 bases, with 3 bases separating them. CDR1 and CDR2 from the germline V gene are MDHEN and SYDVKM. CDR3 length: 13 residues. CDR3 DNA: TGTGCCAGCAGTTCTCCGAACACCGGGGAGCTGTTTTTT. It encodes CASSSPNTGELFF.

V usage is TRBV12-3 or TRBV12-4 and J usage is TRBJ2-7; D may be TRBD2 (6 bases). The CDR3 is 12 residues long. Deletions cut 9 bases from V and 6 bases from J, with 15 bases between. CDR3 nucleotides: TGTGCCAGTTCTCGGTTGGGGGGCGAGCAGTACTTC. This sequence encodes CASSRLGGEQYF.

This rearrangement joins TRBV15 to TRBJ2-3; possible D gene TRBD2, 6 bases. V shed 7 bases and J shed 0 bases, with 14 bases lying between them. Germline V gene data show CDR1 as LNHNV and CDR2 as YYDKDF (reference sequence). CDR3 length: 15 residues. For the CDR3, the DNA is TGTGCCACCACCAGTGGGGGGTCGAGCACAGATACGCAGTATTTT. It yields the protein CATTSGGSSTDTQYF.

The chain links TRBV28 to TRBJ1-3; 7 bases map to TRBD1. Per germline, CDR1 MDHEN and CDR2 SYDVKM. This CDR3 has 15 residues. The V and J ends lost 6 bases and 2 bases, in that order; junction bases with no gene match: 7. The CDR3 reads CASRSDRVPGNTIYF. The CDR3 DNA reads TGTGCCAGCAGGAGCGACAGGGTCCCTGGAAACACCATATATTTT.

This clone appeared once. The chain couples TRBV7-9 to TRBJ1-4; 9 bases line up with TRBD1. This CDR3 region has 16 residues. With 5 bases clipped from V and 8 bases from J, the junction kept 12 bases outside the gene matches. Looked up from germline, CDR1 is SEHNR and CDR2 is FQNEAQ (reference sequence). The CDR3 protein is CASSDPRDRVEEKLFF. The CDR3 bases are TGTGCCAGCAGCGATCCCCGGGACAGGGTGGAAGAAAAACTGTTTTTT.

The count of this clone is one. CDR3 amino acids: CASSVSGTSGVDEQFF. The CDR3 bases are TGTGCCAGCAGCGTCTCCGGGACTAGCGGGGTAGATGAGCAGTTCTTC. The chain links TRBV9 to TRBJ2-1; 13 bases agree with TRBD2. The germline V gene has CDR1 SGDLS and CDR2 YYNGEE. This CDR3 spans 16 amino acids. Losses at the gene ends were 2 bases for V and 8 bases for J; bases not matched to a gene: 7.

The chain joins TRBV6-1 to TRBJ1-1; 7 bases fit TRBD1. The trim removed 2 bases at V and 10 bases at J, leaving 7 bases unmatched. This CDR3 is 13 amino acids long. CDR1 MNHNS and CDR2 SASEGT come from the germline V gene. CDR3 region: CASSESGRGIAFF. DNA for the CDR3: TGTGCCAGCAGTGAATCGGGCAGGGGGATAGCTTTCTTT.

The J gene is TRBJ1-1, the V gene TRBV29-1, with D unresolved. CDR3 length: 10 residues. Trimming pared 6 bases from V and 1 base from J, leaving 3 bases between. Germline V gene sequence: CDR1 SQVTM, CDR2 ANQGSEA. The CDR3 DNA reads TGCAGCGTCAGGAACACTGAAGCTTTCTTT. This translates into CSVRNTEAFF.

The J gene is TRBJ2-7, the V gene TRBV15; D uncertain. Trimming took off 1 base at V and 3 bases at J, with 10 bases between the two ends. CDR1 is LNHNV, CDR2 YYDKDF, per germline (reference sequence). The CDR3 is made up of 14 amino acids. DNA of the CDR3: TGTGCCACCAGCAGAGGTGCACAGAACTACGAGCAGTACTTC. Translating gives CATSRGAQNYEQYF.

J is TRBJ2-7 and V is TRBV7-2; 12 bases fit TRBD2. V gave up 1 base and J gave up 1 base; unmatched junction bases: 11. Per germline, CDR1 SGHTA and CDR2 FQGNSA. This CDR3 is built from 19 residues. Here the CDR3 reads CASSLGLGLAGGLSYEQYF. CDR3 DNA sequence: TGTGCCAGCAGCTTAGGGCTAGGGCTAGCGGGAGGGTTATCCTACGAGCAGTACTTC.

The CDR3 DNA follows: TGTGCCTGGAGTGCGCGGACTAGCGGGAGGAACGAGCAGTACTTC. The encoded protein is CAWSARTSGRNEQYF. The rearrangement uses TRBV30 and TRBJ2-7, with 14 nucleotides matching TRBD2. This CDR3 has 15 amino acids. Trimming took 1 base from V and 5 from J; bases not matched to a gene: 4. Germline V gives CDR1 GTSNPN, CDR2 SVGIG (reference sequence). Full variable domain (rest looked up from reference TRBV30 and TRBJ2-7): SQTIHQWPATLVQPVGSPLSLECTVEGTSNPNLYWYRQAAGRGLQLLFYSVGIGQISSEVPQNLSASRPQDRQFILSSKKLLLSDSGFYLCAWSARTSGRNEQYFGPGTRLTVT.

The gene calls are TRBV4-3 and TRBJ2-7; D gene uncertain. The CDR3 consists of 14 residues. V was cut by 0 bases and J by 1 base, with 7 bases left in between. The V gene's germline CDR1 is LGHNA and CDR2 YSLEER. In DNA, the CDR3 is TGCGCCAGCAGCCAAGATCCCGGGTCCTACGAGCAGTACTTC. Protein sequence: CASSQDPGSYEQYF.

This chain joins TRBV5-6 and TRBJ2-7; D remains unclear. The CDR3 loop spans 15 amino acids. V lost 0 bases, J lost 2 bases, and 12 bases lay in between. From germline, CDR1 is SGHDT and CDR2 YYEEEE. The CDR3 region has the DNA TGTGCCAGCAGCTTGGATGGCAGATCAGCCTACGAGCAGTACTTC. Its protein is CASSLDGRSAYEQYF.

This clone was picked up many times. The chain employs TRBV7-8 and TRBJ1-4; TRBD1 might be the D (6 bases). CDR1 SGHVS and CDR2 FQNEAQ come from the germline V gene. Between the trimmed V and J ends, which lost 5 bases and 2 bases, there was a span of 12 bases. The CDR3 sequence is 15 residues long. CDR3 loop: CASSPQGLTNEKLFF. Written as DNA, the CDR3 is TGTGCCAGCAGCCCCCAGGGGCTGACTAATGAAAAACTGTTTTTT.

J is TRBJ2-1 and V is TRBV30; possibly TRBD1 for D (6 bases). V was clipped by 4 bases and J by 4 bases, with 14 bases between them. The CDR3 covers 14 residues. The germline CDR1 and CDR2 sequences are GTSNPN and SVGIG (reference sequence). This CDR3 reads CAWTPGQTYNEQFF. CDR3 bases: TGTGCCTGGACACCTGGACAGACGTACAATGAGCAGTTCTTC.

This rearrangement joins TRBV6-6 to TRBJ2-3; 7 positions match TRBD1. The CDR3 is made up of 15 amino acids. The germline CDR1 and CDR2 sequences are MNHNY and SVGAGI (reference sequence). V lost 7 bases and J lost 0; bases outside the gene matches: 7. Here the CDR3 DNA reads TGTGCCAGCACCAACCGGGACAGTAGCACAGATACGCAGTATTTT. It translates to CASTNRDSSTDTQYF.

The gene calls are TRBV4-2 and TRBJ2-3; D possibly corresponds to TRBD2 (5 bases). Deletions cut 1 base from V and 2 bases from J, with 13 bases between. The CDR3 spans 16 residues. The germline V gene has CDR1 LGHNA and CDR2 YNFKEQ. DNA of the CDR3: TGTGCCAGCAGCCAAGTCCCAGCGGCCTACACAGATACGCAGTATTTT. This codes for CASSQVPAAYTDTQYF.

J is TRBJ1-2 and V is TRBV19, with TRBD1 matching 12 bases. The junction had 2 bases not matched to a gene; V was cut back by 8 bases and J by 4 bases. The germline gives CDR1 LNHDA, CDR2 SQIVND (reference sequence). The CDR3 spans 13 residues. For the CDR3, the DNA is TGTGCCAGTGCGGGACAGGGGGCCTATGGCTACACCTTC. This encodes CASAGQGAYGYTF.

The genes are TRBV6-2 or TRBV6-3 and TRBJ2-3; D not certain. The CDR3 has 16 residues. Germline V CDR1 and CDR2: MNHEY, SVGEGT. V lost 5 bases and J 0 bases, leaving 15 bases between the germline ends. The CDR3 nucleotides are TGTGCCAGCAGTACGATCTCAGATTCTAGCACAGATACGCAGTATTTT. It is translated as CASSTISDSSTDTQYF.

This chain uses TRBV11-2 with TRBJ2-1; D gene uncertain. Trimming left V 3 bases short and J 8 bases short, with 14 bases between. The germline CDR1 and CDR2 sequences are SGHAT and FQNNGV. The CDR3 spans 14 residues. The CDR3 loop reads CASSFDPRVDEQFF. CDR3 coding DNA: TGTGCCAGCAGCTTCGATCCCCGGGTTGATGAGCAGTTCTTC.

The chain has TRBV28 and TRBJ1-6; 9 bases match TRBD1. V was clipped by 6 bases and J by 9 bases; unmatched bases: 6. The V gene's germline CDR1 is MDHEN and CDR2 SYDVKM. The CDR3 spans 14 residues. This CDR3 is CASRPGDRVSPLHF. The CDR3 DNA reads TGTGCCAGCAGACCCGGGGACAGGGTTTCACCCCTCCACTTT.

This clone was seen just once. CDR3 sequence reads: CASSLVGQYAGNTIYF. The CDR3 DNA reads TGTGCCAGCAGCTTGGTAGGGCAATATGCTGGAAACACCATATATTTT. The J gene is TRBJ1-3, the V gene TRBV5-6, with D uncertain. The CDR3 is made up of 16 amino acids. Trimming stripped 0 bases from V and 2 bases from J, with 12 bases between. Germline lookup yields CDR1 SGHDT and CDR2 YYEEEE.

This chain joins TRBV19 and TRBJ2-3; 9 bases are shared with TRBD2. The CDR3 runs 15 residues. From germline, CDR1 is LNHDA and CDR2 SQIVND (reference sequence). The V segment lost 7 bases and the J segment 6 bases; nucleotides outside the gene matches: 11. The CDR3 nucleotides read TGTGCCAGTACCCTGACTAGCGGAGGTGGTGATACGCAGTATTTT. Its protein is CASTLTSGGGDTQYF.